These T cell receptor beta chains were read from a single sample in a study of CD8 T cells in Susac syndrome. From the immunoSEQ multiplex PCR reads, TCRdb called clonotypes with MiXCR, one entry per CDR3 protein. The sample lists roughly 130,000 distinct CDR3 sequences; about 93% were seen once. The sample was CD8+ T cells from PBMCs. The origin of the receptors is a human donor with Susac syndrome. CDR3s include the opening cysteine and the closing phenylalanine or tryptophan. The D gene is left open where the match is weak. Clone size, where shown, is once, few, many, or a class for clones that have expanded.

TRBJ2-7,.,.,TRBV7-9,CASQPPGPSYEQYF,TGTGCCAGCCAGCCCCCGGGCCCTTCCTACGAGCAGTACTTC
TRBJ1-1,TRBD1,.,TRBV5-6,CASSKDGRGSTEAFF,TGTGCCAGCAGCAAGGATGGCAGGGGGAGCACTGAAGCTTTCTTT
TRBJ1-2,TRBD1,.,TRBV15,CATSSEQGSYGYTF,TGTGCCACCAGCAGTGAACAGGGGTCCTATGGCTACACCTTC
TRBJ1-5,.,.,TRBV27,CASSSYDRSNQPQHF,TGTGCCAGCAGTTCCTACGACAGGTCCAATCAGCCCCAGCATTTT
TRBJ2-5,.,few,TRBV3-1,CASSPGSPLQETQYF,TGTGCCAGCAGCCCGGGCTCACCGCTCCAAGAGACCCAGTACTTC
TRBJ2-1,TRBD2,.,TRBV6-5,CASTGSGGVHNEQFF,TGTGCCAGCACCGGGAGCGGGGGTGTCCACAATGAGCAGTTCTTC
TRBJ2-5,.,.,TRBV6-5,CASSVLGGGGETQYF,TGTGCCAGCAGTGTCCTAGGAGGGGGTGGGGAGACCCAGTACTTC
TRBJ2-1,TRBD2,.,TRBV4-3,CASSQDGTSVDNEQFF,TGCGCCAGCAGCCAAGATGGGACTAGCGTTGACAATGAGCAGTTCTTC
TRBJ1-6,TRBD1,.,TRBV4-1,CASSQDRTGRSPLHF,TGCGCCAGCAGCCAAGATAGGACAGGTCGCTCACCCCTCCACTTT
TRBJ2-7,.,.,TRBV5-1,CASSAGLTASYEQYF,TGCGCCAGCAGCGCGGGACTCACCGCATCCTACGAGCAGTACTTC
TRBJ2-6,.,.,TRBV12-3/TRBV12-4,CASSFSGHLSGANVLTF,TGTGCCAGCAGTTTTAGTGGGCATCTCTCTGGGGCCAACGTCCTGACTTTC
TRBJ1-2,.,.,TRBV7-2,CASALGGYEGYGYTF,TGTGCCAGCGCCCTCGGGGGGTATGAAGGTTACGGCTACACCTTC
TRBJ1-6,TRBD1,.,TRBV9,CASSDSGGFSYNSPLHF,TGTGCCAGCAGCGATTCAGGGGGCTTCTCCTATAATTCACCCCTCCACTTT
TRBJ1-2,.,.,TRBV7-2,CASSLTGTDYTF,TGTGCCAGCAGTCTCACAGGAACGGACTACACCTTC
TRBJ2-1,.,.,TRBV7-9,CASSASEGPEQFF,TGTGCCAGCAGCGCCTCGGAGGGTCCTGAGCAGTTCTTC
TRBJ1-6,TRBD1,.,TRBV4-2,CASSQGQGNNSPLHF,TGTGCCAGCAGCCAGGGACAGGGTAATAATTCACCCCTCCACTTT
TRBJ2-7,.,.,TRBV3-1,CASSQGRTYEQYF,TGTGCCAGCAGCCAGGGCAGGACCTACGAGCAGTACTTC
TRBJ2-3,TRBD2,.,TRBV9,CASSVDGLAGGADTQYF,TGTGCCAGCAGCGTAGACGGACTAGCGGGGGGAGCTGATACGCAGTATTTT
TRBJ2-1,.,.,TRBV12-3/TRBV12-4,CASSAFNEQFF,TGTGCCAGCAGCGCCTTCAATGAGCAGTTCTTC
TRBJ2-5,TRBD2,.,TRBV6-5,CASSYSGFGGKTQYF,TGTGCCAGCAGTTACTCCGGATTCGGGGGGAAGACCCAGTACTTC
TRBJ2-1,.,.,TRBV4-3,CASSQDPREQFF,TGCGCCAGCAGCCAAGATCCGAGAGAGCAGTTCTTC
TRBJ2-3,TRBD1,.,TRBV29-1,CSVETGAVDTQYF,TGCAGCGTTGAAACAGGGGCGGTAGATACGCAGTATTTT
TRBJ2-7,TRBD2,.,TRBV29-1,CSAWGQRPSGASSYEQYF,TGCAGCGCTTGGGGACAGAGGCCTAGCGGGGCTTCGTCATACGAGCAGTACTTC
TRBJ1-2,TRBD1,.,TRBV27,CASSLGQGIYGYTF,TGTGCCAGCAGTTTAGGACAGGGGATCTATGGCTACACCTTC
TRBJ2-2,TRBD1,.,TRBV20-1,CSALRDRGATGELFF,TGCAGTGCTCTCCGGGACAGGGGGGCCACCGGGGAGCTGTTTTTT
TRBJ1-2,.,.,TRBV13,CASSIGSFDYGYTF,TGTGCCAGCAGCATCGGCAGCTTCGACTATGGCTACACCTTC
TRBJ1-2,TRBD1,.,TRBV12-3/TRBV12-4,CASSLGTGAYGYTF,TGTGCCAGCAGTTTAGGGACAGGGGCCTATGGCTACACCTTC
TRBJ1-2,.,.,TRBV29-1,CSVVGGIDYGYTF,TGCAGCGTTGTCGGCGGAATTGACTATGGCTACACCTTC
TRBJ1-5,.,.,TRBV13,CASSLSNRPNQPQHF,TGTGCCAGCAGCTTAAGCAACCGCCCCAATCAGCCCCAGCATTTT